Following are 9 T cell receptor beta chains from one sample sequenced in a study of OX40 agonist ivuxolimab in advanced cancers. The assay was immunoSEQ multiplex PCR, and TCRdb's table has in-frame clones only and misses some. The sample shows approximately 64,000 clones, 83% of them seen only once. The sample consisted of CD4+ or CD8+ T cells sorted from blood, taken in a trial of the OX40 agonist ivuxolimab. These TCRs come from an adult with an advanced solid tumor such as melanoma, head and neck, liver or kidney cancer.

V gene TRBV7-8 combines with J gene TRBJ1-2; D is ambiguous. CDR1 and CDR2 from the germline V gene are SGHVS and FQNEAQ. The CDR3 consists of 14 residues. V shed 6 bases and J shed 7 bases, with 18 bases lying between them. This chain's CDR3 is CASSSTWEASGYTF. As DNA, the CDR3 is TGTGCCAGCAGTTCGACGTGGGAGGCTAGTGGCTACACCTTC.

The V and J genes are TRBV19 and TRBJ2-1; 8 bases line up with TRBD2. Germline-derived CDR1 and CDR2 are LNHDA and SQIVND (reference sequence). Trimming at V came to 1 base and at J to 8 bases, leaving 7 bases not matched to a gene. The CDR3 has 15 residues. CDR3 in amino acids: CASSIGGAGVDEQFF. CDR3 coding DNA: TGTGCCAGTAGTATAGGGGGAGCGGGGGTGGATGAGCAGTTCTTC.

J is TRBJ2-1 and V is TRBV6-5; D remains unclear. The V gene lost 6 bases and the J gene lost 8 bases, with 14 bases spanning the gap. Germline loops: CDR1 MNHEY, CDR2 SVGAGI. CDR3 length: 13 residues. The CDR3 loop reads CASSINSDHEQFF. CDR3 nucleotide sequence: TGTGCCAGCAGCATAAATAGTGATCATGAGCAGTTCTTC.

The chain recombines TRBV5-1 with TRBJ1-2, with D unclear. The CDR3 contains 13 residues. Germline CDR1 is SGHRS and CDR2 is YFSETQ. With 0 bases removed from V and 0 bases from J, the gap between germline ends came to 3 bases. CDR3 sequence reads: CASSLGANYGYTF. The CDR3 DNA follows: TGCGCCAGCAGCTTGGGTGCTAACTATGGCTACACCTTC.

This clone was recorded only once. The chain employs TRBV10-3 and TRBJ2-2; possibly TRBD1 for D (6 bases). The length of the CDR3 is 14 residues. Germline V gene data show CDR1 as ENHRY and CDR2 as SYGVKD. V gave up 1 base and J gave up 3 bases, with 6 bases separating them. CDR3 residues: CAISEYRDTGELFF. The CDR3 DNA follows: TGTGCCATCAGTGAGTACAGGGACACCGGGGAGCTGTTTTTT.

The chain recombines TRBV9 with TRBJ2-3; D gene uncertain. V lost 6 bases to trimming and J lost 2 bases, with 7 bases between them. CDR1 is SGDLS and CDR2 is YYNGEE in the germline V gene. This CDR3 has 12 residues. CDR3 in amino acids: CASTRSTDTQYF. The DNA of the CDR3 is TGTGCCAGCACCCGATCCACAGATACGCAGTATTTT. Variable domain in full (rest from reference TRBV9 and TRBJ2-3): DSGVTQTPKHLITATGQRVTLRCSPRSGDLSVYWYQQSLDQGLQFLIQYYNGEERAKGNILERFSAQQFPDLHSELNLSSLELGDSALYFCASTRSTDTQYFGPGTRLTVL.

This chain connects TRBV30 to TRBJ1-5, with 7 bases identical to TRBD1. The CDR3 totals 16 residues. CDR1 and CDR2 (germline): GTSNPN, SVGIG (reference sequence). Trimming at V came to 5 bases and at J to 4 bases, leaving 14 bases not matched to a gene. CDR3 region: CAWDPGSRGSNQPQHF. The CDR3 DNA is TGTGCCTGGGATCCCGGGTCCAGGGGGTCAAATCAGCCCCAGCATTTT. The whole variable domain, filled in from reference TRBV30 and TRBJ1-5, reads SQTIHQWPATLVQPVGSPLSLECTVEGTSNPNLYWYRQAAGRGLQLLFYSVGIGQISSEVPQNLSASRPQDRQFILSSKKLLLSDSGFYLCAWDPGSRGSNQPQHFGDGTRLSIL.

The V and J genes are TRBV5-6 and TRBJ2-3, with 9 positions matching TRBD1. After removal of 4 bases from V and 4 bases from J, the junction contained 10 bases not matched to a gene. Germline CDR1 is SGHDT and CDR2 is YYEEEE. The CDR3 consists of 16 residues. CDR3: CASSVPGQGWADTQYF. The CDR3 DNA reads as TGTGCCAGCAGCGTCCCGGGACAGGGCTGGGCAGATACGCAGTATTTT.

This chain uses TRBV18 with TRBJ1-4; maybe TRBD1 (6 bases). CDR3 length: 13 residues. CDR1 is KGHSH and CDR2 is LQKENI in the germline V gene. V lost 3 bases to trimming and J lost 7 bases, with 9 bases between them. CDR3 nucleotide sequence: TGTGCCAGCTCACCGCAGGGGCCTGAAAAACTGTTTTTT. Residues: CASSPQGPEKLFF.